The 13 T cell receptor beta chains below all came from one sample that was sequenced in a study of blood T cell repertoires in COVID-19. TCRdb's table, derived via immunoSEQ multiplex PCR, lists solely in-frame clones and lacks some. This table has 250,000 to 350,000 clones, approximately 86% appearing once. The sample consisted of peripheral blood. The receptors were sampled from a young man with active or convalescent COVID-19.

This clone was recorded once. CDR3 sequence: CASRGTGVHEQYF. CDR3 DNA sequence: TGTGCCAGCAGGGGGACAGGGGTCCACGAGCAGTACTTC. V usage is TRBV6-5 and J usage is TRBJ2-7; 10 positions agree with TRBD1. This CDR3 has 13 amino acids. V lost 6 bases to trimming and J lost 5 bases; unmatched junction nucleotides: 4. CDR1 is MNHEY and CDR2 is SVGAGI in the germline V gene.

This clone has a handful of counts. V is TRBV2 and J is TRBJ1-5; 8 bases line up with TRBD1. The ends lost 5 bases at V and 6 bases at J; junction bases unmatched: 6. Per germline, CDR1 SNHLY and CDR2 FYNNEI. There are 14 residues in the CDR3. The CDR3 sequence is CASSPGGAGQPQHF. The CDR3 DNA is TGTGCCAGCAGTCCAGGGGGCGCGGGTCAGCCCCAGCATTTT.

V and J are TRBV7-2 and TRBJ2-7; the D is unclear. CDR1 is SGHTA, CDR2 FQGNSA, per germline. Trimming took off 1 base at V and 2 bases at J, with 9 bases between the two ends. This CDR3 comprises 14 residues. CDR3 amino acids: CASSLGRGPYEQYF. CDR3 nucleotides: TGTGCCAGCAGCTTAGGGCGAGGCCCCTACGAGCAGTACTTC.

The chain recombines TRBV7-3 with TRBJ2-1; D gene ambiguous. V shed 9 bases and J shed 7 bases, with 19 bases lying between them. This CDR3 has 14 residues. Germline CDR1 SGHTA, CDR2 FQGTGA. Here the CDR3 reads CASTIGGLYNEQFF. The DNA for the CDR3 is TGTGCCAGTACTATTGGTGGATTGTATAATGAGCAGTTCTTC.

The chain joins TRBV2 to TRBJ2-1; 11 nucleotides match TRBD2. Germline V gene data show CDR1 as SNHLY and CDR2 as FYNNEI. The CDR3 contains 15 residues. V lost 5 bases, J lost 6 bases, and 6 bases stayed unmatched. DNA for the CDR3: TGTGCCAGCAGTTTCTTAGCGGGGGGGCGCAATGAGCAGTTCTTC. This translates into CASSFLAGGRNEQFF.

This clone was counted between two and nine times. J is TRBJ1-6 and V is TRBV6-2 or TRBV6-3; a possible D gene is TRBD1 (6 bases). Trimming removed 0 bases at V and 6 bases at J, with 15 bases between. This CDR3 comprises 17 residues. Per the germline V gene, CDR1 is MNHEY and CDR2 is SVGEGT. The CDR3 region is CASSYSTYRVPNSPLHF. The CDR3 nucleotides are TGTGCCAGCAGTTACTCGACCTACAGGGTCCCTAATTCACCCCTCCACTTT.

This clone was observed once. The V call is TRBV2, the J call TRBJ1-2, with D perhaps matching TRBD1 (6 bases). Germline V CDR1 and CDR2: SNHLY, FYNNEI. CDR3 length equals 12 residues. V lost 3 bases to trimming and J lost 8 bases, with 10 bases between them. CDR3 residues: CASSERQVGYTF. The CDR3 coding sequence is TGTGCCAGCAGTGAGAGACAGGTGGGCTACACCTTC.

This rearrangement joins TRBV4-3 to TRBJ2-7; TRBD2 agrees at 9 bases. CDR1 LGHNA and CDR2 YSLEER come from the germline V gene. V trimming: 1 base; J trimming: 4 bases; junction bases outside the gene matches: 5. The CDR3 runs to 15 residues. The CDR3 nucleotides are TGCGCCAGCAGCCAAGGGTTTAGCGGGGGTTACGAGCAGTACTTC. As protein: CASSQGFSGGYEQYF.

This chain joins TRBV3-1 (or the pseudogene TRBV3-2) and TRBJ2-1, with 7 bases identical to TRBD1. Trimming at V came to 0 bases and at J to 8 bases, leaving 16 bases not matched to a gene. CDR3 length equals 18 residues. Germline V gives CDR1 LGHDT, CDR2 YNNKEL (reference sequence). The CDR3 sequence: CASSQDKYVTGRFDEQFF. In nucleotides, the CDR3 is TGTGCCAGCAGCCAAGATAAGTACGTGACAGGGAGATTCGATGAGCAGTTCTTC.

The chain combines TRBV11-2 with TRBJ1-1; tentatively, D is TRBD1 (6 bases). Trimming shortened V by 0 bases and J by 0 bases, and 14 bases separated the two germline ends. The germline gives CDR1 SGHAT, CDR2 FQNNGV. This CDR3 is built from 17 residues. The CDR3, as DNA: TGTGCCAGCAGCTTAGATTACAGGGTTTCGGTGAACACTGAAGCTTTCTTT. Translating gives CASSLDYRVSVNTEAFF.

The J gene is TRBJ2-5, the V gene TRBV4-1; 8 bases match TRBD2. With 0 bases clipped from V and 12 bases from J, the junction kept 15 bases outside the gene matches. The CDR3 totals 16 residues. Germline assignment: CDR1 MGHRA and CDR2 YSYEKL. CDR3 DNA sequence: TGCGCCAGCAGCCAAGATAGGTTCGGGACTAGTGCTAATGAGTACTTC. As protein: CASSQDRFGTSANEYF.

The chain has TRBV10-2 and TRBJ2-5; D perhaps matches TRBD1 (5 bases). The CDR3 consists of 14 residues. V was pared by 3 bases and J by 1 base, with 9 bases between. Germline V lookup: CDR1 WSHSY, CDR2 SAAADI. For the CDR3, the DNA is TGCGCCAGCAGTGATAGGGGTCTCCAAGAGACCCAGTACTTC. Its translation: CASSDRGLQETQYF.

The V call is TRBV27, the J call TRBJ2-1; 9 nucleotides match TRBD2. This CDR3 is built from 11 residues. The V gene end was trimmed by 6 bases and the J gene end by 16 bases; junction bases not matched to a gene: 7. Germline V gives CDR1 MNHEY, CDR2 SMNVEV (reference sequence). The CDR3 reads CASRTGTSNFF. The DNA of the CDR3 is TGTGCCAGCAGGACCGGGACTAGCAACTTCTTC.